What follows describes a single T cell receptor beta chain. Its antigen is unknown. The sample belongs to a study of T-cell reconstitution after alpha-beta-depleted transplantation in children. Study-level results: Newly produced T cells mostly accounted for T-cell counts and diversity one year post-transplant.

Library preparation (for TCRbeta) was performed with unique molecular identifiers. TCRdb redid the calling of the PCR reads with MiXCR, one entry per CDR3 protein. The repertoire holds around 960,000 distinct CDR3 sequences, with 25% to 35% as singletons. The clonotype comes from a boy in the first two years of life who had a stem cell transplant for SCID, so the T cells may come from the graft donor. The sequencing used PBMCs, mostly from graft donor cells, collected 360 days after TCRalphabeta/CD19-depleted stem cell transplant.

The CDR3 is CASSQAPGRRTDTQYF. In DNA, the CDR3 is TGTGCCAGCAGCCAGGCCCCGGGACGCCGAACAGATACGCAGTATTTT. The rearrangement links TRBV4-2 to TRBJ2-3; D might be TRBD1 or TRBD2, each matching 5 bases. The V gene lost 3 bases and the J gene lost 3 bases, with 16 bases spanning the gap. In germline, CDR1 is LGHNA, CDR2 YNFKEQ. This CDR3 comprises 16 residues.